This T cell receptor (beta chain) derives from a study of blood T cell repertoires in COVID-19. Study summary: Whether acute or convalescent, the COVID-19 samples came from the United States, Italy and Spain. PBMCs, B-cell-depleted T cells, or T cells were the source of the cDNA or gDNA that made up the material.

Source study methods: Cell counts per sample came from amplifying reference gene primers. Assay used: immunoSEQ multiplex PCR; TCRdb lists only in-frame clones, some missing. From that table come the V and J calls and clone size; the DNA was used to work out D and trimming. The table includes approximately 240,000 clones, 80% to 85% detected once. This CDR3 has 11 amino acids. V was shortened by 8 bases and J by 5 bases, with 10 bases between the two germline ends. The sequence derives from a woman in her thirties who had recovered from COVID-19. What was sequenced was peripheral blood. The J gene is TRBJ2-7, the V gene TRBV12-3 or TRBV12-4; no clear D. As DNA, the CDR3 is TGTGCCAGCTCAGTAGCCGACGAGCAGTACTTC. This sequence encodes CASSVADEQYF.